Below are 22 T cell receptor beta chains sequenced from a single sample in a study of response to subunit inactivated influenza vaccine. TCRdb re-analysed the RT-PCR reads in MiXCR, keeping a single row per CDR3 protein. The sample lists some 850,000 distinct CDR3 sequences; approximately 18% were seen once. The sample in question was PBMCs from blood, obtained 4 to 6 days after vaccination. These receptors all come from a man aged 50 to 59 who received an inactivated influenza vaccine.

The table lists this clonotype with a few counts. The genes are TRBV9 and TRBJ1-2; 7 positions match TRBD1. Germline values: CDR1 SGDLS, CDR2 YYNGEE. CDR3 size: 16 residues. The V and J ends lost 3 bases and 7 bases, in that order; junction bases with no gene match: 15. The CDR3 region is CASSAGQVGVLGGYTF. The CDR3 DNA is TGTGCCAGCAGCGCCGGACAGGTTGGGGTGCTTGGTGGCTACACCTTC.

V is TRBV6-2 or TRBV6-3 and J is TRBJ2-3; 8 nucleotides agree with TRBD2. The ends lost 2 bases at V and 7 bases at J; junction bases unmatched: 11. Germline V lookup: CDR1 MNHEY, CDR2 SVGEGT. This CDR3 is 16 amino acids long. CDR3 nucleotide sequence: TGTGCCAGCAGTTACACTAGCGGTGTTATATGGAATACGCAGTATTTT. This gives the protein CASSYTSGVIWNTQYF.

The CDR3 spells CASSLTLSSTDTQYF. Written as DNA, the CDR3 is TGTGCCAGCAGCTTGACACTCTCTAGCACAGATACGCAGTATTTT. The chain employs TRBV5-6 and TRBJ2-3; unclear D gene. CDR1 is SGHDT and CDR2 is YYEEEE in the germline V gene. V was trimmed by 1 base and J by 0 bases, leaving 9 bases between them. The CDR3 is made up of 15 amino acids.

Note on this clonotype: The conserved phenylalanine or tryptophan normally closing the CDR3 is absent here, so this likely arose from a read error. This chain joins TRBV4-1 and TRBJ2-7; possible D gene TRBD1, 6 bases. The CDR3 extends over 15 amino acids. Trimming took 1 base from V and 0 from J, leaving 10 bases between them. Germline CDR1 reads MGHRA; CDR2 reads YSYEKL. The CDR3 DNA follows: TGCGCCAGCAGCCAAGGGACAGCGTCCTCCTACGAGCAGTACTTA. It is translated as CASSQGTASSYEQYL.

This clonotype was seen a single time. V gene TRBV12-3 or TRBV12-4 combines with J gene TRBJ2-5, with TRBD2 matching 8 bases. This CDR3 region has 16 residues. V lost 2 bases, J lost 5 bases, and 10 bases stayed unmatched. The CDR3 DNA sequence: TGTGCCAGCAGTTTAACCCCCCTCCGGGGGGGGGAGACCCAGTACTTC. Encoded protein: CASSLTPLRGGETQYF.

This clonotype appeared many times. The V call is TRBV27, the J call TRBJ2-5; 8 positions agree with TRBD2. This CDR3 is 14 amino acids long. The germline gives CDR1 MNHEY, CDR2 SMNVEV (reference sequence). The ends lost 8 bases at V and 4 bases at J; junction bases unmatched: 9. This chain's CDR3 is CASGAGTRAETQYF. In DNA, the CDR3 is TGTGCCAGCGGGGCCGGGACTAGAGCAGAGACCCAGTACTTC.

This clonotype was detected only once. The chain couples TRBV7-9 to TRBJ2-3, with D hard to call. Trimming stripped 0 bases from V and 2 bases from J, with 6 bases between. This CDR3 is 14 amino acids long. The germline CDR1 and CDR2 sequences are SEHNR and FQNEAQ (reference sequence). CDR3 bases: TGTGCCAGCAGCTTAGCGGAATTCACAGATACGCAGTATTTT. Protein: CASSLAEFTDTQYF. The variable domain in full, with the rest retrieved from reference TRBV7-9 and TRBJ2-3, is DTGVSQNPRHKITKRGQNVTFRCDPISEHNRLYWYRQTLGQGPEFLTYFQNEAQLEKSRLLSDRFSAERPKGSFSTLEIQRTEQGDSAMYLCASSLAEFTDTQYFGPGTRLTVL.

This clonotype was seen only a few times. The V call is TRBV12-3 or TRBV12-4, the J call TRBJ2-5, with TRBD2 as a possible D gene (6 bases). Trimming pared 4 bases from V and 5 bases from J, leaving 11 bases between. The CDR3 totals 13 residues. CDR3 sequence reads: CASSSRGVETQYF. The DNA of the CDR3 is TGTGCCAGCAGTTCCCGCGGGGTGGAGACCCAGTACTTC.

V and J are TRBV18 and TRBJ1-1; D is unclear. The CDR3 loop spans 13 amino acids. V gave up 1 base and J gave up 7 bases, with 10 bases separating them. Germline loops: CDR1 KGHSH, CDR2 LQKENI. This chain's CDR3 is CASSPQGPNEAFF. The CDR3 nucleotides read TGTGCCAGCTCACCACAAGGACCGAATGAAGCTTTCTTT.

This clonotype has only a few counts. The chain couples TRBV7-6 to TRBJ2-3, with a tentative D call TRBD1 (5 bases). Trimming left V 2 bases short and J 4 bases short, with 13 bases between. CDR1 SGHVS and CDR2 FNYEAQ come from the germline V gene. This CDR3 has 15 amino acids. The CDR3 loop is CASSLFADTADTQYF. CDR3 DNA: TGTGCCAGCAGCTTATTTGCGGACACCGCAGATACGCAGTATTTT.

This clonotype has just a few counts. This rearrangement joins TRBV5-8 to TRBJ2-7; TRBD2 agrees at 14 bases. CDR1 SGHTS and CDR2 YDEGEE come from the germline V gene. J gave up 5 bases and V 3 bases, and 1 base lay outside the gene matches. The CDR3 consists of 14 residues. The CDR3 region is CASSWGLAGDEQYF. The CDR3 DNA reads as TGTGCCAGCAGCTGGGGACTAGCGGGAGACGAGCAGTACTTC.

CDR3 sequence: CASGQAGPPYEQYF. The CDR3 DNA reads TGTGCCAGCGGACAAGCGGGGCCCCCCTACGAGCAGTACTTC. The J gene is TRBJ2-7, the V gene TRBV28, with TRBD2 matching 7 bases. The CDR3 runs 14 residues. The junction had 9 bases not matched to a gene; V was cut back by 8 bases and J by 2 bases. The germline V gene has CDR1 MDHEN and CDR2 SYDVKM. The entire variable domain, with the rest obtained from reference TRBV28 and TRBJ2-7, is as follows: DVKVTQSSRYLVKRTGEKVFLECVQDMDHENMFWYRQDPGLGLRLIYFSYDVKMKEKGDIPEGYSVSREKKERFSLILESASTNQTSMYLCASGQAGPPYEQYFGPGTRLTVT.

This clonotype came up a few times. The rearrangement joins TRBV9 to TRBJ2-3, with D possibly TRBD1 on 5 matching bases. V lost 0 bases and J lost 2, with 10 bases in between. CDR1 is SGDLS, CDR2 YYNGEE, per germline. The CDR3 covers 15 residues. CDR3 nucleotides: TGTGCCAGCAGCGTAGCTCTAGGGGACACAGATACGCAGTATTTT. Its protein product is CASSVALGDTDTQYF.

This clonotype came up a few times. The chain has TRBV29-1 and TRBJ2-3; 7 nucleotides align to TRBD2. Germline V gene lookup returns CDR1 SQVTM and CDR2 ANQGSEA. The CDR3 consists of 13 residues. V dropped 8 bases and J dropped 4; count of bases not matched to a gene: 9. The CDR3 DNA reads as TGCAGCTTCACTAGCGCCGGCGCAGATACGCAGTATTTT. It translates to CSFTSAGADTQYF.

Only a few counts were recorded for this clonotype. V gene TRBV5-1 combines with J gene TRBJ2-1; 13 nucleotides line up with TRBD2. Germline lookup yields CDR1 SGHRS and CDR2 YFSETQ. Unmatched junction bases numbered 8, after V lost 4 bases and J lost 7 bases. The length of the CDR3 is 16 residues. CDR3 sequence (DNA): TGCGCCAGCAGCCCGGAACTAGCGGGGGGGCTAAATGAGCAGTTCTTC. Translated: CASSPELAGGLNEQFF.

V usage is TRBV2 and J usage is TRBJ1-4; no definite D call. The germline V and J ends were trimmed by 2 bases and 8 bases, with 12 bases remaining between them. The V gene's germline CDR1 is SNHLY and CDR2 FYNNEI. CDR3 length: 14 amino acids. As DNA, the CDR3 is TGTGCCAGCAGTGAAACGGGTGCCGGCGAAAAACTGTTTTTT. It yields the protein CASSETGAGEKLFF.

The CDR3 DNA follows: TGTGCCAGCAGTGTCAGGGGGTCAATCAATGAGCAGTTCTTC. Translated: CASSVRGSINEQFF. The chain has TRBV6-1 and TRBJ2-1, with 7 bases that match TRBD1. Germline V gene lookup returns CDR1 MNHNS and CDR2 SASEGT. The CDR3 runs 14 residues. J was trimmed by 6 bases and V by 4 bases; bases with no gene match: 6.

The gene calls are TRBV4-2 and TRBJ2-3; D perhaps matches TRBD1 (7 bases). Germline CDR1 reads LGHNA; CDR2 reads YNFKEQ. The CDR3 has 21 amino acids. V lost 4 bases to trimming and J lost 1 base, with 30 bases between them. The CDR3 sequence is CASSLRLGRSRGASGTDTQYF. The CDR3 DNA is TGTGCCAGCAGCCTCCGCCTAGGCCGCTCCAGGGGGGCCTCTGGCACAGATACGCAGTATTTT.

The CDR3: CASSLLTAHSGNTIYF. The CDR3, as DNA: TGTGCCAGCAGTTTATTAACAGCCCACTCTGGAAACACCATATATTTT. The chain uses TRBV28 and TRBJ1-3; no firm D call. This CDR3 is 16 amino acids long. The V end lost 1 base, the J end lost 0 bases, and 10 bases lay between the germline ends. Per the germline V gene, CDR1 is MDHEN and CDR2 is SYDVKM.

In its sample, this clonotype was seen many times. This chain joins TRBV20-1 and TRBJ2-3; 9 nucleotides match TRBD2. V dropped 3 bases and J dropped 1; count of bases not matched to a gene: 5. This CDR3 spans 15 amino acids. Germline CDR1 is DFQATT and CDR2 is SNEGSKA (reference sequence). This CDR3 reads CSASGGGAGTDTQYF. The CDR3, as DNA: TGCAGTGCTAGCGGCGGGGGGGCCGGCACAGATACGCAGTATTTT.

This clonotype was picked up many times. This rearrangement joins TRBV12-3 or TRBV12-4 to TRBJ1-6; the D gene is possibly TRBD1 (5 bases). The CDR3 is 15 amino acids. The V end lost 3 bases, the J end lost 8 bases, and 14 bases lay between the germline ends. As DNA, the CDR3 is TGTGCCAGCAGTTTCTCCGGGACGCAACATTCACCCCTCCACTTT. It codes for CASSFSGTQHSPLHF.

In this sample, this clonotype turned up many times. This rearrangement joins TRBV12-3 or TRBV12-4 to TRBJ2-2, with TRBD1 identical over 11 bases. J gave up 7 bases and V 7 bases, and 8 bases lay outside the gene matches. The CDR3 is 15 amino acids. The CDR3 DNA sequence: TGTGCCAGCAAGAAGGACAGGGGGCGAGGCGGGGAGCTGTTTTTT. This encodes CASKKDRGRGGELFF.